One and the same sample provided the 26 T cell receptor beta chains below, sequenced in a study of control samples from healthy donors and cancer patients (dated by TCRdb to between 2020 and 2021). The receptor library was made with the immunoSEQ multiplex PCR assay. Held by TCRdb, this immuneACCESS table contains in-frame sequences only and omits some clones. Under half of the omission traces to an unresolved V gene where checked; the cause of the rest is unknown. Across this sample there are a few hundred thousand clones, with around 90% seen only once. The ten largest clonotypes hold around 6.5% of the sample. Sequencing was performed on PBMCs. The receptors come from a man aged 35 to 55 with head and neck cancer.

This sequence joins TRBV3-1 (or the pseudogene TRBV3-2) and TRBJ2-3; TRBD2 agrees at 8 bases. J gave up 1 base and V 3 bases, and 3 bases lay outside the gene matches. CDR3 length: 15 residues. In germline, CDR1 is LGHDT, CDR2 YNNKEL (reference sequence). The CDR3 DNA follows: TGTGCCAGCAGCCACCTTAGCGGGGGCACAGATACGCAGTATTTT. It codes for CASSHLSGGTDTQYF.

The rearrangement joins TRBV24-1 to TRBJ2-3; 12 bases map to TRBD1. With 9 bases clipped from V and 3 bases from J, the junction kept 15 bases outside the gene matches. This CDR3 comprises 18 residues. In germline, CDR1 is KGHDR, CDR2 SFDVKD. DNA for the CDR3: TGTGCCACCGGCCCTAGCCCCCGGGACAGGGGGCGAACAGATACGCAGTATTTT. It translates to CATGPSPRDRGRTDTQYF.

The V gene is TRBV4-3, the J gene TRBJ2-7; D not certain. Germline values: CDR1 LGHNA, CDR2 YSLEER. The CDR3 spans 16 residues. With 0 bases removed from V and 6 bases from J, the gap between germline ends came to 18 bases. The CDR3 DNA is TGCGCCAGCAGCCAAGATACCACTCAAGGTATCTTCGAGCAGTACTTC. Protein product: CASSQDTTQGIFEQYF.

The genes are TRBV4-1 and TRBJ2-1, with 8 positions matching TRBD2. In germline, CDR1 is MGHRA, CDR2 YSYEKL. This CDR3 is built from 15 residues. V was pared by 4 bases and J by 11 bases, with 13 bases of the junction left unmatched. CDR3: CASSRIIAGPAKQFF. CDR3 DNA sequence: TGCGCCAGCAGCCGCATAATAGCGGGGCCTGCTAAGCAGTTCTTC.

The chain links TRBV7-6 to TRBJ2-7, with 9 bases aligning to TRBD2. Germline CDR1 and CDR2: SGHVS and FNYEAQ. CDR3 length: 16 amino acids. V was pared by 5 bases and J by 5 bases, with 13 bases of the junction left unmatched. As DNA, the CDR3 is TGTGCCAGCAGCCCAGTGAGGCGGGAGGGCGTTCACGAGCAGTACTTC. It is translated as CASSPVRREGVHEQYF. The full variable domain, in which reference TRBV7-6 and TRBJ2-7 provide the parts outside the CDR3, is GAGVSQSPRYKVTKRGQDVALRCDPISGHVSLYWYRQALGQGPEFLTYFNYEAQQDKSGLPNDRFSAERPEGSISTLTIQRTEQRDSAMYRCASSPVRREGVHEQYFGPGTRLTVT.

The count of this clone is one. J is TRBJ2-1 and V is TRBV3-1 (or the pseudogene TRBV3-2); no firm D call. The length of the CDR3 is 14 residues. Germline loops: CDR1 LGHDT, CDR2 YNNKEL (reference sequence). Trimming stripped 0 bases from V and 8 bases from J, with 11 bases between. The CDR3 reads CASSQDTVADEQFF. In nucleotides, the CDR3 is TGTGCCAGCAGCCAAGATACGGTTGCGGATGAGCAGTTCTTC.

This chain uses TRBV28 with TRBJ1-3, with D perhaps matching TRBD1 (5 bases). The CDR3 contains 14 residues. V gave up 7 bases and J gave up 4 bases, with 14 bases separating them. Germline V gene lookup returns CDR1 MDHEN and CDR2 SYDVKM. The CDR3 protein is CASNAGRKGNTIYF. The CDR3, as DNA: TGTGCCAGCAATGCAGGGAGGAAGGGAAACACCATATATTTT.

V usage is TRBV2 and J usage is TRBJ2-1; 7 bases are a match to TRBD1. The CDR3 totals 15 residues. The V gene end was trimmed by 6 bases and the J gene end by 7 bases; junction bases not matched to a gene: 12. Germline CDR1 and CDR2: SNHLY and FYNNEI. This CDR3 reads CASRLDRAQANEQFF. For the CDR3, the DNA is TGTGCCAGCAGACTCGACAGGGCGCAGGCGAATGAGCAGTTCTTC.

The V call is TRBV18, the J call TRBJ1-5, with D unresolved. Trimming cost V 5 bases and J 7 bases, with 9 bases left between them. CDR3 length: 12 amino acids. Germline V gene sequence: CDR1 KGHSH, CDR2 LQKENI. Here the CDR3 reads CASSNPGQPQHF. Written as DNA, the CDR3 is TGTGCCAGCTCAAACCCGGGACAGCCCCAGCATTTT.

As to this clone: At one end the junction does not follow the germline gene, possibly because of a read error. The rearrangement links TRBV7-7 to TRBJ2-7; D is uncertain. The CDR3 covers 13 residues. Germline loops: CDR1 SSHAT, CDR2 FNYEAQ (reference sequence). CDR3 sequence (DNA): TGTGCTAGCAGCGCGGACGCCCAGAGGGAGCAGTACTTC. Residues: CASSADAQREQYF.

This rearrangement joins TRBV9 to TRBJ2-3, with a tentative D call TRBD1 (5 bases). V was pared by 5 bases and J by 1 base, with 14 bases between. From germline, CDR1 is SGDLS and CDR2 YYNGEE. The CDR3 length is 15 residues. CDR3 DNA sequence: TGTGCCAGCAGAACAGAAGCGACAGGCACAGATACGCAGTATTTT. This encodes CASRTEATGTDTQYF.

The J gene is TRBJ2-2, the V gene TRBV18; D is uncertain. CDR3 size: 16 residues. The V end was cut by 3 bases, the J end by 0 bases, with 11 bases between. CDR1 is KGHSH and CDR2 is LQKENI in the germline V gene. This CDR3 is CASSPMQPSNTGELFF. CDR3 bases: TGTGCCAGCTCACCCATGCAGCCCTCGAACACCGGGGAGCTGTTTTTT.

A word on this clone: Other DNA sequences in this specimen translate into the identical CDR3. The rearrangement uses TRBV5-1 and TRBJ2-1, with D maybe TRBD1 (5 bases). V was clipped by 0 bases and J by 4 bases, with 11 bases between them. The CDR3 sequence is 15 residues long. CDR1 and CDR2 from the germline V gene are SGHRS and YFSETQ. The CDR3 loop reads CASSLAQVRYNEQFF. CDR3 DNA sequence: TGCGCCAGCAGCTTGGCACAGGTGAGGTACAATGAGCAGTTCTTC. The whole variable domain, remainder taken from reference TRBV5-1 and TRBJ2-1, is KAGVTQTPRYLIKTRGQQVTLSCSPISGHRSVSWYQQTPGQGLQFLFEYFSETQRNKGNFPGRFSGRQFSNSRSEMNVSTLELGDSALYLCASSLAQVRYNEQFFGPGTRLTVL.

The chain employs TRBV28 and TRBJ1-6; 12 nucleotides agree with TRBD1. The germline V gene has CDR1 MDHEN and CDR2 SYDVKM. CDR3 length equals 16 residues. With V trimmed by 4 bases and J by 13 bases, 11 bases remained unmatched. CDR3 amino acids: CASSSNSGTGGFPLHF. CDR3 coding DNA: TGTGCCAGCAGTTCCAATTCCGGGACAGGGGGCTTTCCCCTCCACTTT.

V and J are TRBV11-2 and TRBJ1-3, with D unclear. V dropped 4 bases and J dropped 5 bases, with 12 bases sitting between them. The CDR3 is 14 amino acids. CDR1 and CDR2 from the germline V gene are SGHAT and FQNNGV. The CDR3 region has the DNA TGTGCCAGCAGCTACCCTAGCCCGCGAAACACCATATATTTT. Amino acids: CASSYPSPRNTIYF.

The chain combines TRBV5-1 with TRBJ2-7; no firm D call. From germline, CDR1 is SGHRS and CDR2 YFSETQ. This CDR3 comprises 13 residues. The V end lost 0 bases, the J end lost 3 bases, and 7 bases lay between the germline ends. Here the CDR3 DNA reads TGCGCCAGCAGCTTGGACGTCGGCTACGAGCAGTACTTC. Translation gives CASSLDVGYEQYF.

The chain combines TRBV19 with TRBJ2-5; unclear D gene. The CDR3 is made up of 15 amino acids. Trimming took off 1 base at V and 4 bases at J, with 13 bases between the two ends. Germline V gene lookup returns CDR1 LNHDA and CDR2 SQIVND (reference sequence). CDR3 sequence (DNA): TGTGCCAGTAGTATAGGGCCCTCTAGGTTAGAGACCCAGTACTTC. Protein sequence: CASSIGPSRLETQYF.

The genes are TRBV7-8 and TRBJ2-7; perhaps TRBD2 as D (6 bases). V was pared by 1 base and J by 7 bases, with 20 bases between. Germline CDR1 and CDR2: SGHVS and FQNEAQ. The CDR3 is 16 residues long. The DNA for the CDR3 is TGTGCCAGCAGCTTAGAGGGAAGGCTTGTGGAGGGGGAGCAGTACTTC. Amino acid sequence: CASSLEGRLVEGEQYF.

The chain employs TRBV5-1 and TRBJ2-1; D gene ambiguous. Trimming took off 0 bases at V and 8 bases at J, with 9 bases between the two ends. Germline V CDR1 and CDR2: SGHRS, YFSETQ. The CDR3 length is 13 residues. CDR3: CASSLEQLDEQFF. The CDR3 nucleotides read TGCGCCAGCAGCTTGGAGCAGCTTGATGAGCAGTTCTTC.

The CDR3 here is CATPTLNTEAFF. In nucleotides, the CDR3 is TGTGCCACTCCGACCCTGAACACTGAAGCTTTCTTT. The chain couples TRBV2 to TRBJ1-1, with no clear D. The V end lost 10 bases, the J end lost 0 bases, and 9 bases lay between the germline ends. The CDR3 runs to 12 residues. Germline loops: CDR1 SNHLY, CDR2 FYNNEI.

In its sample, this clone was seen a few times. This chain uses TRBV28 with TRBJ1-2, with TRBD1 identical over 7 bases. This CDR3 is 13 amino acids long. Germline CDR1 MDHEN, CDR2 SYDVKM. V lost 10 bases and J lost 6; bases outside the gene matches: 11. The CDR3 sequence: CAITGGRGDGYTF. CDR3 bases: TGTGCCATCACCGGCGGCAGGGGGGATGGCTACACCTTC.

The rearrangement links TRBV4-3 to TRBJ2-3, with no clear D. The CDR3 sequence is 14 residues long. The germline V and J ends were trimmed by 0 bases and 4 bases, with 8 bases remaining between them. In germline, CDR1 is LGHNA, CDR2 YSLEER. CDR3 residues: CASSQDGVPDTQYF. The CDR3 DNA sequence: TGCGCCAGCAGCCAAGATGGTGTTCCAGATACGCAGTATTTT.

The V and J genes are TRBV19 and TRBJ2-5; 11 bases align to TRBD1. J was trimmed by 5 bases and V by 3 bases; bases with no gene match: 8. The CDR3 totals 16 residues. Looked up from germline, CDR1 is LNHDA and CDR2 is SQIVND (reference sequence). The CDR3 here is CASSILGQGAVETQYF. CDR3 nucleotide sequence: TGTGCCAGTAGTATCCTAGGACAGGGGGCAGTTGAGACCCAGTACTTC. The full variable domain, with the rest looked up from reference TRBV19 and TRBJ2-5, is DGGITQSPKYLFRKEGQNVTLSCEQNLNHDAMYWYRQDPGQGLRLIYYSQIVNDFQKGDIAEGYSVSREKKESFPLTVTSAQKNPTAFYLCASSILGQGAVETQYFGPGTRLLVL.

The chain employs TRBV4-1 and TRBJ1-4; D remains unclear. The V gene's germline CDR1 is MGHRA and CDR2 YSYEKL. The V end lost 1 base, the J end lost 4 bases, and 7 bases lay between the germline ends. The CDR3 consists of 14 residues. CDR3 DNA sequence: TGCGCCAGCAGCCAAGGCAGGCATAATGAAAAACTGTTTTTT. Its translation: CASSQGRHNEKLFF.

This clone showed up many times. V gene TRBV6-1 combines with J gene TRBJ2-4, with 13 positions matching TRBD2. The trim removed 2 bases at V and 7 bases at J, leaving 5 bases unmatched. This CDR3 has 16 amino acids. Per the germline V gene, CDR1 is MNHNS and CDR2 is SASEGT. This CDR3 is CASSETSGRAENIQYF. The CDR3 nucleotides are TGTGCCAGCAGTGAAACTAGCGGGAGGGCCGAGAACATTCAGTACTTC.

V is TRBV5-1 and J is TRBJ2-2, with 7 bases fitting TRBD1. CDR3 length equals 14 residues. The germline CDR1 and CDR2 sequences are SGHRS and YFSETQ. V lost 2 bases, J lost 4 bases, and 2 bases stayed unmatched. The CDR3 nucleotides read TGCGCCAGCAGCTTAACAGGGGCCACCGGGGAGCTGTTTTTT. This encodes CASSLTGATGELFF.